This T cell receptor beta chain emerged from a study of spatial heterogeneity in lung cancer. Via MiXCR, TCRdb re-called the 5' RACE reads, giving one row per CDR3 protein. Among about 120,000 distinct CDR3 sequences listed, approximately 12% were seen once. Sample time point: blood at routine non-recurrence follow-up after resection. No cell sorting; template was whole RNA from tumor, lung tissue or PBMC. This clonotype was observed at least ten times. Germline V gene sequence: CDR1 MDHEN, CDR2 SYDVKM. Trimming took off 5 bases at V and 1 base at J, with 13 bases between the two ends. The CDR3 consists of 15 residues.

Specimen: PBMCs, collected at follow-up. This receptor was taken from a male donor with early-stage non-small cell lung cancer. The V and J genes are TRBV28 and TRBJ2-3; weak D call: TRBD1 (5 bases). The CDR3: CASSQQGWGTDTQYF. The CDR3 nucleotides are TGTGCCAGCAGTCAGCAGGGCTGGGGCACAGATACGCAGTATTTT.